The 9 T cell receptor beta chains below come from one sample, sequenced in a study of T-cell memory formation after mild COVID-19. TCRdb recomputed calls from the 5' RACE reads with MiXCR, one row per CDR3 protein. Of 300,000 to 400,000 distinct CDR3 sequences in the sample, more than 20% were seen once. Sequencing was carried out using PBMCs or a T cell subset sorted from them (not recorded which). These receptors originate from an adult woman who had mild COVID-19 (a few samples of this study predate the infection). Cell type and time point are not known.

The chain has TRBV9 and TRBJ2-4; unclear D gene. Germline V lookup: CDR1 SGDLS, CDR2 YYNGEE. The CDR3 is made up of 17 amino acids. Trimming removed 0 bases at V and 0 bases at J, with 13 bases between. CDR3 region: CASSVDPNPLAKNIQYF. In DNA form, the CDR3 reads TGTGCCAGCAGCGTAGACCCCAACCCCCTAGCCAAAAACATTCAGTACTTC. The full variable domain, rest sourced from reference TRBV9 and TRBJ2-4, is DSGVTQTPKHLITATGQRVTLRCSPRSGDLSVYWYQQSLDQGLQFLIQYYNGEERAKGNILERFSAQQFPDLHSELNLSSLELGDSALYFCASSVDPNPLAKNIQYFGAGTRLSVL.

The gene calls are TRBV6-2 or TRBV6-3 and TRBJ2-5, with 12 bases aligning to TRBD2. V lost 6 bases, J lost 5 bases, and 22 bases stayed unmatched. Looked up from germline, CDR1 is MNHEY and CDR2 is SVGEGT. The CDR3 is 20 residues long. DNA of the CDR3: TGTGCCAGCAGCCGTACCAGCTCGCAACCGGGACTAGCGGGTCGGGAGACCCAGTACTTC. Translated, it gives CASSRTSSQPGLAGRETQYF.

This clonotype was counted only a few times. This chain uses TRBV20-1 with TRBJ2-7; 7 positions match TRBD1. Germline CDR1 reads DFQATT; CDR2 reads SNEGSKA (reference sequence). The CDR3 sequence is 14 residues long. V trimming: 3 bases; J trimming: 1 base; junction bases outside the gene matches: 6. CDR3: CSARTGLLSYEQYF. In DNA, the CDR3 is TGCAGTGCTAGGACAGGGTTATTATCCTACGAGCAGTACTTC.

CDR3 in amino acids: CASSFGPFNRQNEQFF. DNA for the CDR3: TGTGCCAGCAGCTTTGGCCCATTCAACCGTCAGAATGAGCAGTTCTTC. V and J are TRBV11-2 and TRBJ2-1; no clear D gene. Trimming removed 3 bases at V and 7 bases at J, with 19 bases between. This CDR3 has 16 amino acids. Germline V lookup: CDR1 SGHAT, CDR2 FQNNGV.

This clonotype has a handful of counts. The chain uses TRBV4-1 and TRBJ2-1; D is unclear. The germline CDR1 and CDR2 sequences are MGHRA and YSYEKL. The CDR3 totals 14 residues. The germline V and J ends were trimmed by 2 bases and 10 bases, with 15 bases remaining between them. CDR3 nucleotides: TGCGCCAGCAGCCAAACGACGAGTGTCGCAGAGCAGTTCTTC. It translates to CASSQTTSVAEQFF.

The table lists this clonotype with a few counts. The rearrangement joins TRBV20-1 to TRBJ2-1; 7 positions agree with TRBD2. Trimming took 0 bases from V and 3 from J; bases not matched to a gene: 8. The CDR3 covers 16 residues. Germline V CDR1 and CDR2: DFQATT, SNEGSKA (reference sequence). CDR3 amino acids: CSARDYSGARYNEQFF. CDR3 DNA sequence: TGCAGTGCTAGAGATTACAGCGGGGCCCGCTACAATGAGCAGTTCTTC.

The V call is TRBV6-5, the J call TRBJ2-3, with D possibly matching TRBD2 (6 bases). V was pared by 0 bases and J by 6 bases, with 13 bases between. The length of the CDR3 is 15 residues. Germline V gene sequence: CDR1 MNHEY, CDR2 SVGAGI. CDR3 sequence reads: CASSYSQRVTDTQYF. CDR3 nucleotides: TGTGCCAGCAGTTACTCGCAGCGGGTGACGGATACGCAGTATTTT.

This clonotype was seen a handful of times. The chain has TRBV28 and TRBJ2-2, with a weak D call TRBD1 (6 bases). Looked up from germline, CDR1 is MDHEN and CDR2 is SYDVKM. There are 16 residues in the CDR3. V was shortened by 5 bases and J by 4 bases, with 17 bases between the two germline ends. CDR3 sequence: CASSPYREKPTGELFF. CDR3 bases: TGTGCCAGCAGTCCCTACAGGGAAAAGCCCACCGGGGAGCTGTTTTTT.

V is TRBV29-1 and J is TRBJ1-5, with unresolved D. Germline V lookup: CDR1 SQVTM, CDR2 ANQGSEA. The CDR3 has 14 residues. With 0 bases removed from V and 4 bases from J, the gap between germline ends came to 10 bases. This CDR3 reads CSVEDGSGNQPQHF. CDR3 nucleotide sequence: TGCAGCGTTGAAGATGGGAGCGGGAATCAGCCCCAGCATTTT. Combining the CDR3 with reference TRBV29-1 and TRBJ1-5 gives the whole variable domain SAVISQKPSRDICQRGTSLTIQCQVDSQVTMMFWYRQQPGQSLTLIATANQGSEATYESGFVIDKFPISRPNLTFSTLTVSNMSPEDSSIYLCSVEDGSGNQPQHFGDGTRLSIL.